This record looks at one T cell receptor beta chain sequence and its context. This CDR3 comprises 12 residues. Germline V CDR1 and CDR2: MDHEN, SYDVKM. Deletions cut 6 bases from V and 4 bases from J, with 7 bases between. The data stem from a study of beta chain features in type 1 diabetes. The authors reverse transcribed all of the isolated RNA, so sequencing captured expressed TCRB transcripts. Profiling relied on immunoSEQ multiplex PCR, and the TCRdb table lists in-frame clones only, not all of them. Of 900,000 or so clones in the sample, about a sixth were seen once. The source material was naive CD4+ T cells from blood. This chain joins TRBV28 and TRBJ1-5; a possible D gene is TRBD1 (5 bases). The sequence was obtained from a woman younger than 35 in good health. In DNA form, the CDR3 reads TGTGCCAGCAGGGCAGGGAATCAGCCCCAGCATTTT. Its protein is CASRAGNQPQHF.